The 26 T cell receptor beta chains in this list originate from one sample, sequenced in a study of CD8 T cells in Susac syndrome. Roughly 0.45 to 1 ug RNA was reverse transcribed with random hexamers. TCRdb recomputed calls from the immunoSEQ multiplex PCR reads with MiXCR, one row per CDR3 protein. Among 140,000 to 150,000 distinct CDR3 sequences listed, roughly 96% were seen once. Sequencing input: CD4+ T cells from PBMCs. The receptors were gathered from a human donor with multiple sclerosis.

The rearrangement links TRBV20-1 to TRBJ1-6; D gene ambiguous. Germline-derived CDR1 and CDR2 are DFQATT and SNEGSKA (reference sequence). The CDR3 is made up of 16 amino acids. The V end was cut by 3 bases, the J end by 3 bases, with 15 bases between. CDR3 loop: CSASIWQGGYNSPLHF. The CDR3 DNA sequence: TGCAGTGCTAGTATCTGGCAAGGAGGCTATAATTCACCCCTCCACTTT.

This chain uses TRBV10-2 with TRBJ2-3, with D perhaps matching TRBD1 or TRBD2 (5 bases each). The V gene lost 7 bases and the J gene lost 1 base, with 6 bases spanning the gap. The CDR3 runs to 12 residues. Germline loops: CDR1 WSHSY, CDR2 SAAADI. Here the CDR3 reads CASTGRTDTQYF. The CDR3 DNA reads TGCGCCAGCACGGGGCGCACAGATACGCAGTATTTT.

A single count supports this clonotype. J is TRBJ2-3 and V is TRBV7-2; D is tentatively TRBD1 or TRBD2 (6 bases each). The V gene lost 5 bases and the J gene lost 2 bases, with 14 bases spanning the gap. CDR1 and CDR2 from the germline V gene are SGHTA and FQGNSA. The CDR3 spans 15 residues. CDR3 region: CASSPGAGLTDTQYF. For the CDR3, the DNA is TGTGCCAGCAGCCCGGGGGCAGGGCTCACAGATACGCAGTATTTT.

The genes are TRBV3-1 and TRBJ1-3; D ambiguous. The germline V and J ends were trimmed by 4 bases and 4 bases, with 11 bases remaining between them. Looked up from germline, CDR1 is LGHDT and CDR2 is YNNKEL (reference sequence). CDR3 length: 14 residues. The CDR3 is CASSPSVQGNTIYF. The CDR3 coding sequence is TGTGCCAGCAGCCCGAGTGTACAGGGAAACACCATATATTTT.

This chain connects TRBV7-9 to TRBJ2-7, with 7 bases aligning to TRBD2. CDR3 length: 14 residues. J gave up 2 bases and V 3 bases, and 4 bases lay outside the gene matches. CDR1 is SEHNR, CDR2 FQNEAQ, per germline (reference sequence). The chain's CDR3 is CASSFSGLTYEQYF. CDR3 coding DNA: TGTGCCAGCAGCTTTAGCGGGCTAACCTACGAGCAGTACTTC.

The V gene is TRBV27, the J gene TRBJ1-1; no firm D call. The CDR3 is made up of 14 amino acids. Between the trimmed V and J ends, which lost 2 bases and 5 bases, there was a span of 12 bases. Germline V gene lookup returns CDR1 MNHEY and CDR2 SMNVEV (reference sequence). In DNA form, the CDR3 reads TGTGCCAGCAGTTTAATCAGCGGAGGGACTGAAGCTTTCTTT. Translating gives CASSLISGGTEAFF.

This rearrangement joins TRBV3-1 to TRBJ2-1, with unresolved D. The CDR3 totals 13 residues. Looked up from germline, CDR1 is LGHDT and CDR2 is YNNKEL (reference sequence). The ends were cut back, 5 bases at V and 7 bases at J, with 12 bases in the middle. CDR3 region: CASSDQLINEQFF. In DNA, the CDR3 is TGTGCCAGCAGCGACCAGCTCATAAATGAGCAGTTCTTC.

The V call is TRBV29-1, the J call TRBJ2-1; 14 nucleotides agree with TRBD2. The CDR3 is 14 residues long. The germline CDR1 and CDR2 sequences are SQVTM and ANQGSEA. With 8 bases clipped from V and 7 bases from J, the junction kept 7 bases outside the gene matches. The CDR3 DNA is TGCAGCTCGCGACTAGCGGGAGGGCCTAATGAGCAGTTCTTC. Residues: CSSRLAGGPNEQFF.

This chain connects TRBV3-1 to TRBJ2-5; TRBD1 is a possible D gene (5 bases). Germline CDR1 is LGHDT and CDR2 is YNNKEL (reference sequence). CDR3 size: 14 residues. The V gene lost 3 bases and the J gene lost 2 bases, with 10 bases spanning the gap. CDR3 sequence: CASSHRDRQETQYF. CDR3 DNA: TGTGCCAGCAGCCATCGTGACAGACAAGAGACCCAGTACTTC.

This rearrangement joins TRBV29-1 to TRBJ2-7; 8 bases are a match to TRBD2. The CDR3 runs 15 residues. Germline CDR1 reads SQVTM; CDR2 reads ANQGSEA. Trimming removed 7 bases from V and 3 bases from J; junction bases left unmatched: 14. CDR3 nucleotide sequence: TGCAGCGCCGCAACGGGGGGGAAGCGGGACTACGAGCAGTACTTC. The encoded protein is CSAATGGKRDYEQYF.

The chain combines TRBV12-3 or TRBV12-4 with TRBJ2-4; D is perhaps TRBD2 (7 bases). V dropped 0 bases and J dropped 2 bases, with 8 bases sitting between them. The CDR3 consists of 15 residues. Written as DNA, the CDR3 is TGTGCCAGCAGTTTAGCGGGGGGGCCCAAAAACATTCAGTACTTC. Translation gives CASSLAGGPKNIQYF.

The gene calls are TRBV5-1 and TRBJ2-2, with D perhaps matching TRBD2 (6 bases). This CDR3 region has 14 residues. Germline V gives CDR1 SGHRS, CDR2 YFSETQ. V was trimmed by 4 bases and J by 3 bases, leaving 10 bases between them. This CDR3 reads CASSGAGDTGELFF. The CDR3 region has the DNA TGCGCCAGCAGCGGAGCGGGCGACACCGGGGAGCTGTTTTTT.

The rearrangement uses TRBV12-3 or TRBV12-4 and TRBJ2-7; 8 bases match TRBD1. The junction had 5 bases not matched to a gene; V was cut back by 5 bases and J by 2 bases. The CDR3 is made up of 14 amino acids. Here the CDR3 reads CASSRGQVTYEQYF. The CDR3, as DNA: TGTGCCAGCAGTAGGGGACAGGTAACCTACGAGCAGTACTTC.

The V and J genes are TRBV23-1 and TRBJ2-3; no reliable D call. TRBV23-1 has ORF status, its function being uncertain. Trimming cost V 4 bases and J 2 bases, with 10 bases left between them. The CDR3 consists of 14 residues. The CDR3 protein is CASSLIGYTDTQYF. The CDR3 DNA sequence: TGCGCCAGCAGTCTAATAGGCTACACAGATACGCAGTATTTT.

The V call is TRBV20-1, the J call TRBJ1-5; no reliable D call. The CDR3 totals 13 residues. Trimming left V 5 bases short and J 2 bases short, with 10 bases between. Germline V gene data show CDR1 as DFQATT and CDR2 as SNEGSKA (reference sequence). The CDR3 bases are TGCAGTGCTCCCCTTCAGGGCAATCAGCCCCAGCATTTT. Its translation is CSAPLQGNQPQHF.

The chain couples TRBV6-2 or TRBV6-3 to TRBJ2-7, with D possibly TRBD2 on 6 matching bases. The CDR3 runs 13 residues. Trimming cost V 7 bases and J 0 bases, with 10 bases left between them. From germline, CDR1 is MNHEY and CDR2 SVGEGT. The CDR3 DNA reads as TGTGCCAGCATGGGACTTTCCTCCTACGAGCAGTACTTC. Translation: CASMGLSSYEQYF.

The V and J genes are TRBV29-1 and TRBJ2-5; 12 bases match TRBD2. Germline CDR1 reads SQVTM; CDR2 reads ANQGSEA. This CDR3 contains 16 residues. Germline trimming cut 8 bases from V and 7 bases from J; bases unmatched to any gene: 17. The CDR3 DNA sequence: TGCAGCTCCCGGACTAGCGGGGACAAGCCATATGGGACCCAGTACTTC. This gives the protein CSSRTSGDKPYGTQYF.

CDR3 coding DNA: TGCAGCGGGGGGACTAGCGGCTCTAGCACAGATACGCAGTATTTT. It specifies CSGGTSGSSTDTQYF. The chain couples TRBV29-1 to TRBJ2-3, with 11 bases that match TRBD2. This CDR3 is built from 15 residues. The germline V gene encodes CDR1 SQVTM and CDR2 ANQGSEA. V lost 7 bases, J lost 0 bases, and 6 bases stayed unmatched.

The chain couples TRBV29-1 to TRBJ1-3; D perhaps matches TRBD1 (6 bases). The V end was cut by 5 bases, the J end by 8 bases, with 16 bases between. Per the germline V gene, CDR1 is SQVTM and CDR2 is ANQGSEA. There are 13 residues in the CDR3. CDR3 DNA: TGCAGCGTTACCCACTTAGGGGGGGACACCATATATTTT. Translating gives CSVTHLGGDTIYF.

The CDR3 nucleotides are TGTGCCTGGAGGCCCCTTAGGGACAGGGATAATTCACCCCTCCACTTT. It yields the protein CAWRPLRDRDNSPLHF. This rearrangement joins TRBV30 to TRBJ1-6; 9 bases fit TRBD1. CDR3 size: 16 residues. Trimming at V came to 3 bases and at J to 5 bases, leaving 8 bases not matched to a gene. Germline CDR1 GTSNPN, CDR2 SVGIG (reference sequence).

The genes are TRBV21-1 and TRBJ2-7; TRBD1 is the table's D call, not checked against the DNA. TRBV21-1 is tagged as a pseudogene. The CDR3 sequence is 14 residues long. The CDR3 loop reads CASSKGGGGYEQYF. The CDR3 nucleotides are TGTGCCAGCAGCAAAGGCGGTGGGGGCTACGAGCAGTACTTC.

The gene calls are TRBV6-1 and TRBJ2-5, with a weak D call TRBD1 (6 bases). The germline V gene has CDR1 MNHNS and CDR2 SASEGT. V was shortened by 6 bases and J by 5 bases, with 25 bases between the two germline ends. This CDR3 has 17 residues. The CDR3 bases are TGTGCCAGCAGCCCCCTGGGGACAAGGTTGTCGGGGGAGACCCAGTACTTC. Residues: CASSPLGTRLSGETQYF.

The rearrangement uses TRBV9 and TRBJ2-1; tentatively, D is TRBD2 (5 bases). The V end was cut by 2 bases, the J end by 7 bases, with 10 bases between. The germline CDR1 and CDR2 sequences are SGDLS and YYNGEE. The CDR3 has 13 amino acids. CDR3 amino acids: CASSVASRNEQFF. CDR3 in DNA: TGTGCCAGCAGCGTGGCTAGCAGGAATGAGCAGTTCTTC. The complete variable domain, with remaining parts taken from reference TRBV9 and TRBJ2-1, reads DSGVTQTPKHLITATGQRVTLRCSPRSGDLSVYWYQQSLDQGLQFLIQYYNGEERAKGNILERFSAQQFPDLHSELNLSSLELGDSALYFCASSVASRNEQFFGPGTRLTVL.

V gene TRBV6-2 or TRBV6-3 combines with J gene TRBJ2-1; 8 bases are shared with TRBD2. V dropped 7 bases and J dropped 4; count of bases not matched to a gene: 9. CDR1 and CDR2 (germline): MNHEY, SVGEGT. CDR3 length: 15 residues. The CDR3 loop is CASMRPGGNYNEQFF. In DNA, the CDR3 is TGTGCCAGCATGAGGCCGGGGGGGAATTACAATGAGCAGTTCTTC.

This chain uses TRBV21-1 with TRBJ2-7; the D call in the table, TRBD1, was not verified against the DNA. TRBV21-1 is a pseudogene segment. This CDR3 has 14 amino acids. DNA for the CDR3: TGTGCCAGCAGCAAAGAGGGGGTAGTAAGGAAGCAGTACTTC. Its translation is CASSKEGVVRKQYF.

This clonotype came up a few times. V and J are TRBV3-1 and TRBJ2-7; D is perhaps TRBD2 (5 bases). Trimming stripped 5 bases from V and 0 bases from J, with 11 bases between. Per germline, CDR1 LGHDT and CDR2 YNNKEL (reference sequence). The CDR3 extends over 14 amino acids. Here the CDR3 DNA reads TGTGCCAGCAGCGACTACCTAAGCTCCTACGAGCAGTACTTC. Its translation: CASSDYLSSYEQYF.